These T cell receptor beta chains were read from a single sample in a study of blood T cell repertoires in COVID-19. Using immunoSEQ multiplex PCR, the repertoire was profiled, and TCRdb retains in-frame clones only, with some absent. There are some 140,000 clones in the sample; almost 85% occur only once, and about 5.5% lies in the top ten. The sample comprised PBMCs or T cells enriched from blood (not recorded which). These receptors came from a man aged 40-50 years with acute COVID-19. The CDR3 runs from the conserved cysteine through the conserved F or W. A D gene is named only where the DNA matches it firmly. Where a row states a size, it is once, few, many or the class of an expanded clone; other rows omit it.

len	d_gene	v_gene	j_gene	abundance	CDR3aa	CDR3nt
15	NA	TRBV4-3	TRBJ2-1	few	CASSQAGEKDNEQFF	TGCGCCAGCAGCCAAGCTGGAGAAAAGGACAATGAGCAGTTCTTC
15	TRBD2	TRBV7-8	TRBJ2-3	NA	CASTRTSGSSDTQYF	TGTGCCAGCACCAGGACTAGCGGGAGTTCTGATACGCAGTATTTT
16	NA	TRBV19	TRBJ2-6	NA	CASSTAGVSGANVLTF	TGTGCCAGTAGTACCGCCGGAGTCTCTGGGGCCAACGTCCTGACTTTC
14	TRBD2	TRBV7-9	TRBJ2-7	NA	CASSPSGVLYEQYF	TGTGCCAGCAGCCCTAGCGGGGTTCTCTACGAGCAGTACTTC
13	TRBD1	TRBV19	TRBJ2-7	NA	CASRRQGTGEQYF	TGTGCCAGTAGGAGACAGGGAACGGGGGAGCAGTACTTC
17	TRBD2	TRBV28	TRBJ2-5	NA	CASSSPTTSGRADPQYF	TGTGCCAGCAGTTCCCCAACGACTAGCGGGAGGGCTGATCCCCAGTACTTC
14	NA	TRBV5-1	TRBJ2-3	NA	CASSPGLPTDTQYF	TGCGCCAGCAGCCCGGGACTCCCGACAGATACGCAGTATTTT
18	TRBD1	TRBV7-9	TRBJ1-6	NA	CASSSMDRGSSYNSPLHF	TGTGCCAGCAGCTCCATGGACAGGGGGAGCTCCTATAATTCACCCCTCCACTTT
14	NA	TRBV9	TRBJ1-2	NA	CASSVGQALYGYTF	TGTGCCAGCAGCGTAGGACAGGCCCTCTATGGCTACACCTTC
17	NA	TRBV27	TRBJ2-7	NA	CASSLSPRTVLNYEQYF	TGTGCCAGCAGTTTATCGCCTCGGACAGTCTTAAACTACGAGCAGTACTTC
14	NA	TRBV6-6	TRBJ1-6	NA	CASSSSGENSPLHF	TGTGCCAGCAGTTCCTCGGGAGAGAATTCACCCCTCCACTTT
13	NA	TRBV16	TRBJ2-2	NA	CASSQVLSGELFF	TGTGCCAGCAGCCAAGTCCTTTCCGGGGAGCTGTTTTTT
11	NA	TRBV30	TRBJ2-3	few	CAWSVTDTQYF	TGTGCCTGGAGTGTAACTGATACGCAGTATTTT
15	TRBD1	TRBV5-4	TRBJ2-5	NA	CASSFRRGSKETQYF	TGTGCCAGCAGCTTCCGCAGGGGGTCAAAAGAGACCCAGTACTTC
15	NA	TRBV5-5	TRBJ1-5	NA	CASSWLWSGNQPQHF	TGTGCCAGCAGCTGGCTTTGGAGCGGCAATCAGCCCCAGCATTTT
17	TRBD1	TRBV18	TRBJ1-2	NA	CASSPRARQGDNYGYTF	TGTGCCAGCTCACCACGAGCCCGACAGGGTGATAACTATGGCTACACCTTC
18	TRBD2	TRBV9	TRBJ2-3	NA	CASSVSGRADWGTDTQYF	TGTGCCAGCAGCGTTAGCGGGAGGGCCGATTGGGGCACAGATACGCAGTATTTT
15	TRBD1	TRBV13	TRBJ2-7	NA	CASSFRGRRVDEQYF	TGTGCCAGCAGCTTCAGGGGGCGCCGTGTGGACGAGCAGTACTTC
15	TRBD1	TRBV6-5	TRBJ1-3	NA	CASTLGPDRGNTIYF	TGTGCCAGCACCCTGGGTCCGGACAGGGGAAACACCATATATTTT
18	NA	TRBV19	TRBJ1-5	NA	CASLPGGGQVKGNQPQHF	TGTGCCAGCCTTCCGGGGGGTGGGCAGGTTAAGGGCAATCAGCCCCAGCATTTT
14	TRBD2	TRBV11-2	TRBJ2-7	NA	CASSPAGGYYEQYF	TGTGCCAGCAGCCCCGCCGGGGGGTACTACGAGCAGTACTTC
15	TRBD2	TRBV7-2	TRBJ2-7	few	CASSSGLAGVNEQYF	TGTGCCAGCAGCTCCGGACTAGCGGGAGTGAACGAGCAGTACTTC
14	NA	TRBV7-2	TRBJ1-2	few	CASSLNFDTNGYTF	TGTGCCAGCAGCCTTAACTTTGACACAAATGGCTACACCTTC
13	NA	TRBV15	TRBJ1-3	NA	CAAQGSSGNTIYF	TGTGCCGCACAGGGTTCCTCTGGAAACACCATATATTTT
14	NA	TRBV21-1	TRBJ1-5	NA	CASSKLNREQPQHF	TGTGCCAGCAGCAAACTAAACAGGGAACAGCCCCAGCATTTT
14	NA	TRBV9	TRBJ2-7	NA	CASSVDGGTSEQYF	TGTGCCAGCAGCGTAGATGGAGGAACAAGCGAGCAGTACTTC
15	NA	TRBV2	TRBJ1-1	NA	CASSETPNSGTEAFF	TGTGCCAGCAGTGAAACGCCTAACTCGGGCACTGAAGCTTTCTTT
13	NA	TRBV30	TRBJ1-1	NA	CAWSTFMASEAFF	TGTGCCTGGAGTACCTTTATGGCCTCCGAAGCTTTCTTT
18	NA	TRBV1	TRBJ1-5	NA	CTSSHLEAPYPENQPQHF	TGCACCAGCAGCCACCTCGAGGCCCCCTACCCTGAGAATCAGCCCCAGCATTTT
19	TRBD1	TRBV3-1/TRBV3-2	TRBJ1-6	NA	CASSQTGTGAISNNSPLHF	TGTGCCAGCAGCCAGACCGGGACAGGGGCGATTTCGAATAATTCACCCCTCCACTTT
13	NA	TRBV6-2/TRBV6-3	TRBJ1-1	NA	CASSSTGYTEAFF	TGTGCCAGCAGTTCCACAGGTTACACTGAAGCTTTCTTT
14	NA	TRBV5-1	TRBJ2-7	NA	CASSLEGDSYEQYF	TGCGCCAGCAGCTTGGAAGGAGACTCCTACGAGCAGTACTTC
20	TRBD1	TRBV28	TRBJ2-7	NA	CASSAWKRYGTGGQLAEQYF	TGTGCCAGCAGCGCTTGGAAGAGATATGGGACAGGGGGCCAGTTAGCCGAGCAGTACTTC
12	NA	TRBV5-1	TRBJ2-7	NA	CASSLQGYEQYF	TGCGCCAGCAGCTTACAGGGCTACGAGCAGTACTTC
16	TRBD1	TRBV28	TRBJ2-7	NA	CASSSFVGQVFYEQYF	TGTGCCAGCAGCTCATTCGTGGGACAGGTCTTCTACGAGCAGTACTTC
17	NA	TRBV15	TRBJ1-2	NA	CATSSAASWLLNYGYTF	TGTGCCACCAGCAGTGCAGCGTCTTGGCTACTCAACTATGGCTACACCTTC
14	NA	TRBV27	TRBJ2-5	NA	CASSRGAAGETQYF	TGTGCCAGCAGTCGGGGCGCGGCGGGGGAGACCCAGTACTTC
15	NA	TRBV14	TRBJ2-1	NA	CASSQDPGSYNEQFF	TGTGCCAGCAGCCAAGATCCGGGATCCTACAATGAGCAGTTCTTC
15	TRBD1	TRBV18	TRBJ1-1	NA	CASSPIRDRRTEAFF	TGTGCCAGCTCACCAATCAGGGACAGGCGGACTGAAGCTTTCTTT
12	NA	TRBV30	TRBJ2-7	NA	CAWSVSQQRQYF	TGTGCCTGGAGTGTATCCCAACAGAGGCAGTACTTC